This T cell receptor beta chain was captured in a study of control samples from healthy donors and cancer patients. Trimming took off 0 bases at V and 0 bases at J, with 3 bases between the two ends. This CDR3 region has 13 residues. Germline V gene lookup returns CDR1 SGHRS and CDR2 YFSETQ. Clones were sequenced by immunoSEQ multiplex PCR, and TCRdb holds only the in-frame ones, with some missing. This sample carries tens of thousands of clones, about 85% of them seen once, and the ten largest clones take approximately 20%. The material sequenced was blood. The chain is built from TRBV5-1 and TRBJ1-1; D is ambiguous. This clonotype was sampled from a young man in good health. The CDR3 reads CASSLGVNTEAFF. CDR3 nucleotides: TGCGCCAGCAGCTTGGGCGTGAACACTGAAGCTTTCTTT.